This T cell receptor (beta chain) was profiled in a study of T cell repertoires in cytomegalovirus infection. Trimming pared 5 bases from V and 4 bases from J, leaving 12 bases between. Looked up from germline, CDR1 is SGHAT and CDR2 is FQNNGV. The CDR3 is made up of 14 amino acids. TCRdb reprocessed the reads via MiXCR and lists one record per CDR3 protein. The top ten hold 48% of the sample, which has a few hundred thousand distinct CDR3 sequences, just under 40% seen once. There are a few counts of this clonotype. Its antigen is unidentified. This sequence originates from a human donor in good health (CMV status not recorded). Some clones in this sample may be carry-over from other donors' samples. The material was cultured PBMCs, obtained from culture after CMV antigen stimulation. The chain has TRBV11-2 and TRBJ2-1; D is perhaps TRBD2 (6 bases). The CDR3 is CASSGEDLYNEQFF. CDR3 sequence (DNA): TGTGCCAGCAGCGGGGAGGATCTGTACAATGAGCAGTTCTTC.